Below, 27 T cell receptor beta chains from the same sample are listed, as sequenced in a study of T cell clonality in common variable immunodeficiency. Study-wide results and caveats: In common variable immunodeficiency, TCR beta chains reportedly carried fewer deletions and N-nucleotide insertions.

Profiled with immunoSEQ multiplex PCR; TCRdb holds only in-frame clones, not every one. The sample data list some 8,200 clones. Antigen specificity for these receptors is unknown. The material sequenced was peripheral blood mononuclear cells. These receptors originate from a human donor with common variable immunodeficiency.

This clone is classed as medium-sized by frequency. The missing CDR3 end, 3 residues past where the read stops, is filled in from the germline J gene. The rearrangement uses TRBV29-1 and TRBJ2-4; 7 bases line up with TRBD1. CDR1 and CDR2 (germline): SQVTM, ANQGSEA. The V and J ends lost 4 bases and 8 bases, in that order; junction bases with no gene match: 5. CDR3 size: 12 residues. The CDR3 region is CSVGGTGDIQYF. Incomplete CDR3 DNA: TGCAGCGTTGGCGGAACAGGGGACATT. The variable domain in full, completed from reference TRBV29-1 and TRBJ2-4, reads SAVISQKPSRDICQRGTSLTIQCQVDSQVTMMFWYRQQPGQSLTLIATANQGSEATYESGFVIDKFPISRPNLTFSTLTVSNMSPEDSSIYLCSVGGTGDIQYFGAGTRLSVL.

A word on this clone: The CDR3 extends 3 residues past the end of the read, so its final part is completed from the germline J gene. The gene calls are TRBV7-9 and TRBJ1-2; 7 positions match TRBD1. The CDR3 runs to 14 residues. The J segment lost 2 bases and the V segment lost 4 bases, leaving 4 bases of the junction unmatched. Per germline, CDR1 SEHNR and CDR2 FQNEAQ (reference sequence). CDR3 in amino acids: CASSSKGQNYGYTF. The covered CDR3 bases are TGTGCCAGCAGCTCCAAGGGACAGAACTATGGC.

As for this clone: Coverage ceases 3 residues before the CDR3 finishes, and the germline J gene fills in the end. The gene calls are TRBV19 and TRBJ1-5; the match to TRBD1 covers 9 bases. Germline V CDR1 and CDR2: LNHDA, SQIVND (reference sequence). J was trimmed by 1 base and V by 5 bases; bases with no gene match: 0. The CDR3 contains 14 residues. The CDR3 here is CASSGQGSNQPQHF. The DNA read from the CDR3 is TGTGCCAGTAGTGGACAGGGGAGCAATCAGCCC.

As regards this clone: Sequencing ends 3 residues short of the CDR3 end; the germline J gene provides the rest. The V call is TRBV19, the J call TRBJ2-7; 14 bases line up with TRBD2. Germline CDR1 reads LNHDA; CDR2 reads SQIVND (reference sequence). V shed 4 bases, J shed 6 bases, and the junction held 8 bases outside the gene matches. This CDR3 spans 16 amino acids. CDR3 sequence: CASSRRLAGGPSEQYF. CDR3 DNA (partial): TGTGCCAGTAGTAGGAGACTAGCGGGAGGGCCCTCCGAG.

Regarding this clone: The missing CDR3 end, 3 residues past where the read stops, is filled in from the germline J gene. The chain couples TRBV5-1 to TRBJ1-1; 9 bases line up with TRBD1. CDR3 length: 16 residues. Germline lookup yields CDR1 SGHRS and CDR2 YFSETQ. V shed 3 bases and J 0 bases; nucleotides not matched to a gene: 6. CDR3 protein: CASSSDGTGLNTEAFF. Incomplete CDR3 DNA: TGCGCCAGCAGCTCCGACGGGACAGGGTTGAACACTGAA.

A word on this clone: With the read ending 3 residues before the CDR3 end, the germline J gene is used to fill in that end. The chain joins TRBV18 to TRBJ2-7; 7 bases are a match to TRBD1. Germline V gene lookup returns CDR1 KGHSH and CDR2 LQKENI. CDR3 length: 18 amino acids. Germline trimming cut 0 bases from V and 3 bases from J; bases unmatched to any gene: 14. The CDR3 protein is CASSPPSYRGEYHYEQYF. The DNA read from the CDR3 is TGTGCCAGCTCACCACCATCCTACAGGGGCGAATATCACTACGAG.

This clone shows up as medium-sized (0.01 to 0.1%) by frequency. The chain's CDR3 is CASSLARGTDTQYF. The CDR3 DNA, read in part, is TGCGCCAGCAGCTTGGCCCGGGGGACAGATACG. The chain joins TRBV5-1 to TRBJ2-3; tentatively, D is TRBD2 (6 bases). The read halts 3 residues ahead of the CDR3 end, with the missing end drawn from the germline J gene. V dropped 0 bases and J dropped 3 bases, with 8 bases sitting between them. Germline V CDR1 and CDR2: SGHRS, YFSETQ. This CDR3 has 14 amino acids.

This clone is deemed medium-sized by its frequency. With the read ending 3 residues before the CDR3 end, the germline J gene is used to fill in that end. The J gene is TRBJ2-3, the V gene TRBV2, with a possible D match to TRBD1 (6 bases). This CDR3 contains 13 residues. Per the germline V gene, CDR1 is SNHLY and CDR2 is FYNNEI. V lost 6 bases, J lost 0 bases, and 7 bases lay in between. Partial CDR3 DNA: TGTGCCAGCAGCCAGGGGAGCACAGATACG. As protein: CASSQGSTDT. The entire CDR3 protein is CASSQGSTDTQYF.

The CDR3 sequence: CASSGRQLAKNIQYF. The covered CDR3 bases are TGTGCCAGCAGTGGACGACAGCTAGCCAAAAACATT. The chain couples TRBV2 to TRBJ2-4; possible D gene TRBD1, 5 bases. The CDR3 goes on 3 residues after the read ends, and that part is filled in from the germline J gene. Trimming shortened V by 4 bases and J by 0 bases, and 10 bases separated the two germline ends. CDR1 and CDR2 (germline): SNHLY, FYNNEI. The CDR3 covers 15 residues.

This clone is medium-sized by frequency. From the germline J gene comes the end of the CDR3, since the read stops 3 residues before it. V gene TRBV7-2 combines with J gene TRBJ1-5, with 8 bases aligning to TRBD1. The junction had 4 bases not matched to a gene; V was cut back by 0 bases and J by 6 bases. Germline V lookup: CDR1 SGHTA, CDR2 FQGNSA. The CDR3 length is 15 residues. The CDR3 loop reads CASSLATGGGQPQHF. The covered CDR3 bases are TGTGCCAGCAGCTTAGCCACAGGGGGGGGTCAGCCC.

Remarks on this clone: The CDR3 end is not reached by the read, which stops 3 residues before it; the germline J gene fills it in. This chain uses TRBV7-9 with TRBJ2-7; TRBD1 aligns across 8 bases. Germline CDR1 reads SEHNR; CDR2 reads FQNEAQ (reference sequence). The CDR3 runs 14 residues. Trimming cost V 5 bases and J 5 bases; bases outside gene matches: 8. The CDR3 spells CASSTGQGRNEQYF. CDR3 bases read: TGTGCCAGCAGCACAGGACAGGGTCGCAACGAG.

On this clone: The CDR3 end lies 3 residues beyond the end of the read and is filled in from the germline J gene. This rearrangement joins TRBV19 to TRBJ2-5; possibly TRBD2 for D (6 bases). The CDR3 loop spans 13 amino acids. The ends were cut back, 3 bases at V and 4 bases at J, with 9 bases in the middle. Germline V gene sequence: CDR1 LNHDA, CDR2 SQIVND (reference sequence). The sequenced CDR3 bases are TGTGCCAGTAGTATTCTGGAGGGAGAGACC. Translated: CASSILEGET. The CDR3 in full is CASSILEGETQYF.

On this clone: The read ends 3 residues shy of where the CDR3 ends; the end is completed using the germline J gene. The chain recombines TRBV10-2 with TRBJ2-7; 10 nucleotides agree with TRBD2. The CDR3 sequence is 14 residues long. In germline, CDR1 is WSHSY, CDR2 SAAADI. V shed 6 bases and J 5 bases; nucleotides not matched to a gene: 7. The part of the CDR3 DNA that was read is TGCGCCAGCAGCAAAGGGACTAGCGACCACGAG. Its protein product is CASSKGTSDHE. The full-length CDR3 reads as CASSKGTSDHEQYF.

Of note for this clone: The DNA ends 3 residues before the CDR3 does, and the rest of the CDR3 is filled in from the germline J gene. The chain couples TRBV7-2 to TRBJ1-1; 10 positions match TRBD1. Germline assignment: CDR1 SGHTA and CDR2 FQGNSA. There are 14 residues in the CDR3. With 5 bases clipped from V and 4 bases from J, the junction kept 4 bases outside the gene matches. The CDR3: CASSIRTGGTEAFF. The covered CDR3 bases are TGTGCCAGCAGCATCCGGACAGGGGGCACTGAA.

On this clone: From the germline J gene comes the end of the CDR3, since the read stops 3 residues before it. The chain couples TRBV20-1 to TRBJ2-5, with 8 bases that match TRBD1. The V and J ends lost 1 base and 7 bases, in that order; junction bases with no gene match: 8. The V gene's germline CDR1 is DFQATT and CDR2 SNEGSKA (reference sequence). The CDR3 extends over 14 amino acids. CDR3 region: CSARAPTGGGTQYF. Partial CDR3 DNA: TGCAGTGCTAGAGCCCCCACAGGGGGTGGGACC.

CDR3 bases read: TGTGCCAGCTCACAAAACTCGGGACAGGGCCAAGAGACC. Protein product: CASSQNSGQGQET. The entire CDR3 protein is CASSQNSGQGQETQYF. V gene TRBV18 combines with J gene TRBJ2-5; 9 nucleotides align to TRBD1. The observed sequence ends 3 residues before the CDR3 terminus, with the missing tail filled in from the germline J gene. The CDR3 covers 16 residues. Trimming removed 4 bases from V and 1 base from J; junction bases left unmatched: 7. CDR1 and CDR2 (germline): KGHSH, LQKENI.

This clone registers medium-sized (0.01 to 0.1%) by frequency. Read data end 3 residues before the CDR3 end; the end is taken from the germline J gene. The gene calls are TRBV20-1 and TRBJ2-3; D perhaps matches TRBD2 (5 bases). CDR1 is DFQATT and CDR2 is SNEGSKA in the germline V gene (reference sequence). The CDR3 covers 14 residues. V was cut by 1 base and J by 2 bases, with 10 bases left in between. The CDR3 sequence is CSARGRRITDTQYF. The CDR3 DNA, read in part, is TGCAGTGCTAGAGGGCGGAGGATCACAGATACG.

Of note for this clone: Germline and junction disagree at one end, which may indicate a read error. Read coverage stops 3 residues before the CDR3 terminus; the germline J gene supplies the remainder. The chain employs TRBV7-7 and TRBJ2-3; 7 bases align to TRBD2. The germline gives CDR1 SSHAT, CDR2 FNYEAQ (reference sequence). The CDR3 contains 16 residues. Partial CDR3 DNA: TGTGCTAGCAGCCCCCTGAGTGCGGGGGGCACAGATACG. As protein: CASSPLSAGGTDT. The complete CDR3 protein is CASSPLSAGGTDTQYF.

For this clone: The read stops 3 residues short of the end of the CDR3; the missing end is completed from the germline J gene. V gene TRBV19 combines with J gene TRBJ2-7, with 7 bases fitting TRBD1. V was pared by 6 bases and J by 3 bases, with 5 bases of the junction left unmatched. This CDR3 has 13 residues. Germline-derived CDR1 and CDR2 are LNHDA and SQIVND (reference sequence). CDR3 DNA, as far as it was read: TGTGCCAGTAGATCCACAGGGGACTACGAG. This encodes CASRSTGDYE. The whole CDR3 sequence is CASRSTGDYEQYF.

This clone is medium-sized by frequency. The CDR3 end lies 3 residues beyond the end of the read and is filled in from the germline J gene. The chain is built from TRBV10-1 and TRBJ1-5; no clear D. This CDR3 contains 13 residues. Trimming cost V 3 bases and J 7 bases, with 10 bases left between them. Germline V gene sequence: CDR1 WNHNN, CDR2 SYGVQD (reference sequence). The part of the CDR3 DNA that was read is TGCGCCAGCAGTGAACCGAACGGGCAGCCC. The encoded protein is CASSEPNGQP. From start to end, the CDR3 is CASSEPNGQPQHF.

Turning to this clone: The CDR3 end is not reached by the read, which stops 3 residues before it; the germline J gene fills it in. J is TRBJ1-4 and V is TRBV5-5; 7 nucleotides agree with TRBD1. The ends lost 0 bases at V and 8 bases at J; junction bases unmatched: 4. This CDR3 has 14 amino acids. Germline V gene sequence: CDR1 SGHKS, CDR2 YYEKEE (reference sequence). CDR3 amino acids: CASSLGQGREKLFF. The covered CDR3 bases are TGTGCCAGCAGCTTGGGACAGGGTAGGGAAAAA.

About this clone: The read halts 3 residues ahead of the CDR3 end, with the missing end drawn from the germline J gene. The V call is TRBV7-2, the J call TRBJ2-5; 7 bases fit TRBD2. CDR3 size: 15 residues. Germline V gives CDR1 SGHTA, CDR2 FQGNSA. V shed 7 bases and J 1 base; nucleotides not matched to a gene: 9. CDR3 residues: CASTPVRGGQETQYF. The part of the CDR3 DNA that was read is TGTGCCAGCACCCCTGTCCGCGGGGGCCAAGAGACC.

About this clone: The sequence runs out 3 residues before the end of the CDR3; the remainder is reconstructed from the germline J gene. The chain carries TRBV18 and TRBJ1-1; the D gene is possibly TRBD1 (5 bases). The CDR3 loop spans 13 amino acids. The germline V and J ends were trimmed by 5 bases and 1 base, with 8 bases remaining between them. The germline CDR1 and CDR2 sequences are KGHSH and LQKENI. The CDR3 loop is CASSTGGNTEAFF. The DNA read from the CDR3 is TGTGCCAGCTCAACCGGGGGGAACACTGAA.

A remark on this clone: The CDR3 extends 3 residues past the end of the read, so its final part is completed from the germline J gene. The genes are TRBV20-1 and TRBJ2-7, with 7 nucleotides matching TRBD1. The V gene's germline CDR1 is DFQATT and CDR2 SNEGSKA (reference sequence). This CDR3 has 13 residues. Germline trimming cut 6 bases from V and 4 bases from J; bases unmatched to any gene: 9. The chain's CDR3 is CSAEDSQGYEQYF. The part of the CDR3 DNA that was read is TGCAGTGCCGAGGACTCACAGGGGTACGAG.

In terms of frequency, this clone is medium-sized. From the germline J gene comes the end of the CDR3, since the read stops 3 residues before it. The chain is built from TRBV24-1 and TRBJ2-3, with 7 bases lining up with TRBD1. The CDR3 is 16 amino acids. The germline V gene has CDR1 KGHDR and CDR2 SFDVKD. The V gene end was trimmed by 4 bases and the J gene end by 4 bases; junction bases not matched to a gene: 10. The CDR3 reads CATSDHERGRADTQYF. The covered CDR3 bases are TGTGCCACCAGTGACCACGAAAGGGGGCGGGCAGATACG.

CDR3 residues: CASSLTGTSSHEQYF. The sequenced CDR3 bases are TGTGCCAGTAGTTTAACCGGGACTAGCTCACACGAG. This chain connects TRBV19 to TRBJ2-7, with 9 nucleotides matching TRBD2. The CDR3 end falls 3 residues outside the read, so it is completed with the germline J gene. There are 15 residues in the CDR3. With V trimmed by 5 bases and J by 5 bases, 10 bases remained unmatched. Germline V lookup: CDR1 LNHDA, CDR2 SQIVND (reference sequence).

In the case of this clone: The CDR3 end lies 3 residues beyond the end of the read and is filled in from the germline J gene. V and J are TRBV7-9 and TRBJ2-3; either TRBD1 or TRBD2 may supply D (5 bases each). CDR1 is SEHNR, CDR2 FQNEAQ, per germline (reference sequence). Trimming removed 5 bases from V and 7 bases from J, with 13 bases in between. This CDR3 is 13 amino acids long. CDR3: CASSPGRSYTQYF. CDR3 DNA, as far as it was read: TGTGCCAGCAGCCCAGGGAGATCGTATACG.